This TCR beta chain was retrieved from a study of control samples from healthy donors and cancer patients. The CDR3 spans 13 residues. Trimming left V 10 bases short and J 0 bases short, with 12 bases between. TCRdb's copy holds only in-frame clones and misses some; the assay was immunoSEQ multiplex PCR. The sample holds about 80,000 clones, approximately 91% seen once. The clonotype originates from a woman aged 60 to 75 in good health. The sequenced sample consisted of blood. This chain uses TRBV12-3 or TRBV12-4 with TRBJ1-1; D is possibly TRBD1 (5 bases). As DNA, the CDR3 is TGTGCCATCTCTCCAGGGTTGAACACTGAAGCTTTCTTT. It yields the protein CAISPGLNTEAFF.